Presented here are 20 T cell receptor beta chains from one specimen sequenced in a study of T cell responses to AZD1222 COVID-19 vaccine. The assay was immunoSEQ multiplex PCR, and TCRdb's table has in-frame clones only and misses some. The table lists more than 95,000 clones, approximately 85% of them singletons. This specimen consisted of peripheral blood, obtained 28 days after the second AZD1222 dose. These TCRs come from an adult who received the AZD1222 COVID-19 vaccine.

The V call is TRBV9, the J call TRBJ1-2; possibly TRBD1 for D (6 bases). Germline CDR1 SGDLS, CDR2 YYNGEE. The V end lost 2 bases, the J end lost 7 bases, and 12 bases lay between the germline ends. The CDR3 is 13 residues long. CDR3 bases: TGTGCCAGCAGCGTCGGGTCGGACAGTGGCTACACCTTC. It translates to CASSVGSDSGYTF. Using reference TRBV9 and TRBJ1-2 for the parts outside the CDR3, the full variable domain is DSGVTQTPKHLITATGQRVTLRCSPRSGDLSVYWYQQSLDQGLQFLIQYYNGEERAKGNILERFSAQQFPDLHSELNLSSLELGDSALYFCASSVGSDSGYTFGSGTRLTVV.

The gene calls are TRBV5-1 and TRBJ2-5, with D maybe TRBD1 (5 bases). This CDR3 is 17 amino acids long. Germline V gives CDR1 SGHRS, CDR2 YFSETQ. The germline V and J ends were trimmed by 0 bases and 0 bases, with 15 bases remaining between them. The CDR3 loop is CASSLGGLGPNQETQYF. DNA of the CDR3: TGCGCCAGCAGCTTGGGAGGTTTGGGGCCTAACCAAGAGACCCAGTACTTC.

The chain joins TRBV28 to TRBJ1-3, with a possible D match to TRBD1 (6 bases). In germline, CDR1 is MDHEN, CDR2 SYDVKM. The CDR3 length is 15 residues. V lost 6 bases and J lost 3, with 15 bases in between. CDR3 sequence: CASRLGTGNGNTIYF. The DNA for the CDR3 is TGTGCCAGCAGACTCGGAACAGGGAATGGAAACACCATATATTTT.

CDR3 sequence: CASILGDISYGYTF. Written as DNA, the CDR3 is TGTGCCAGCATCCTCGGCGACATTTCTTATGGCTACACCTTC. This chain connects TRBV7-9 to TRBJ1-2; D uncertain. Trimming took off 7 bases at V and 5 bases at J, with 17 bases between the two ends. The CDR3 consists of 14 residues. Per the germline V gene, CDR1 is SEHNR and CDR2 is FQNEAQ (reference sequence). The entire variable domain, with the rest obtained from reference TRBV7-9 and TRBJ1-2, is as follows: DTGVSQNPRHKITKRGQNVTFRCDPISEHNRLYWYRQTLGQGPEFLTYFQNEAQLEKSRLLSDRFSAERPKGSFSTLEIQRTEQGDSAMYLCASILGDISYGYTFGSGTRLTVV.

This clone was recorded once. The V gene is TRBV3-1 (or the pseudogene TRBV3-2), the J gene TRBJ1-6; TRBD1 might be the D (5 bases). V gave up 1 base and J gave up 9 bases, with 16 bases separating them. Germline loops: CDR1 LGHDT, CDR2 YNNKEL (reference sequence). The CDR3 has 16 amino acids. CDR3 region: CASSQGPRRDVSPLHF. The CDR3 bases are TGTGCCAGCAGCCAAGGGCCAAGAAGGGACGTTTCACCCCTCCACTTT.

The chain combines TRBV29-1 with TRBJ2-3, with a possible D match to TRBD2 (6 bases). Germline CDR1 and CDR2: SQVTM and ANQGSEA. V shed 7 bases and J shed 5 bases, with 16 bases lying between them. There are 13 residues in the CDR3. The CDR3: CSAESSAGDTQYF. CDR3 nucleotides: TGCAGCGCTGAGTCTAGCGCTGGAGATACGCAGTATTTT.

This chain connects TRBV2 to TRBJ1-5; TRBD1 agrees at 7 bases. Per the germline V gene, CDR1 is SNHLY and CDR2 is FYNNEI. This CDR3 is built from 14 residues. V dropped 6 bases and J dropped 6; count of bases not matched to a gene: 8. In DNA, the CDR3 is TGTGCCAGCAGGTGGGACAGTAATAGTCAGCCCCAGCATTTT. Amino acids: CASRWDSNSQPQHF.

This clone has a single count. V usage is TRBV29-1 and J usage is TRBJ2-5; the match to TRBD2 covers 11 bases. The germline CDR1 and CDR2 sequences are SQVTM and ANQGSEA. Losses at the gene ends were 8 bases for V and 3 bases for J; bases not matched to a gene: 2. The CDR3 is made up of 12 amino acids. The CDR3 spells CSTGLAEETQYF. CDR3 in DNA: TGCAGCACGGGACTAGCGGAAGAGACCCAGTACTTC.

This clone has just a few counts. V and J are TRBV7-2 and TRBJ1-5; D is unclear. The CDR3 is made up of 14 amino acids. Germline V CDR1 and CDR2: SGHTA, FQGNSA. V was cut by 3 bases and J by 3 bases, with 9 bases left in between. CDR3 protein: CASSFAGPNQPQHF. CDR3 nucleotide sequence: TGTGCCAGCAGCTTTGCAGGACCCAATCAGCCCCAGCATTTT.

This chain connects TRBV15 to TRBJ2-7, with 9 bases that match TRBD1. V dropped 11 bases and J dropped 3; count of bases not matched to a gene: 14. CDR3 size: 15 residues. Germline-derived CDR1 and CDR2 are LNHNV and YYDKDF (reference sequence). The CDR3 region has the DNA TGTGCCTCAGCCGACCGGGACAGGGACTTCTACGAGCAGTACTTC. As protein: CASADRDRDFYEQYF.

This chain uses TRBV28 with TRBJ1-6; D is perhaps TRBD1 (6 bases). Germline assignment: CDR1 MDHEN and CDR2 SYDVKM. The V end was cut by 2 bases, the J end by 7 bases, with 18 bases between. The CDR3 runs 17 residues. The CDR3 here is CASSLNLGRQGNSPLHF. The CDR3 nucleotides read TGTGCCAGCAGTTTAAATTTAGGTCGGCAGGGGAATTCACCCCTCCACTTT. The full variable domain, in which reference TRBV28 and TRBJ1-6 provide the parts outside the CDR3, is DVKVTQSSRYLVKRTGEKVFLECVQDMDHENMFWYRQDPGLGLRLIYFSYDVKMKEKGDIPEGYSVSREKKERFSLILESASTNQTSMYLCASSLNLGRQGNSPLHFGNGTRLTVT.

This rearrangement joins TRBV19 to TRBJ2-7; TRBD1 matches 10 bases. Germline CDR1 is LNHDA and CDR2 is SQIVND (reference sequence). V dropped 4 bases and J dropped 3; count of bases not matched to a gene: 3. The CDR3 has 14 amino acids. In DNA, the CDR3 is TGTGCCAGTAGTAGGGACAGGGGAATCTACGAGCAGTACTTC. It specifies CASSRDRGIYEQYF.

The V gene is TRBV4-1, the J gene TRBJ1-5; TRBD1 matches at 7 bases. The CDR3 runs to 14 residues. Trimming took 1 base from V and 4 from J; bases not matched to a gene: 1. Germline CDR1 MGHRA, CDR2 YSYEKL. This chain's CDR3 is CASSQGDSNQPQHF. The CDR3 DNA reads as TGCGCCAGCAGCCAAGGGGACAGTAATCAGCCCCAGCATTTT.

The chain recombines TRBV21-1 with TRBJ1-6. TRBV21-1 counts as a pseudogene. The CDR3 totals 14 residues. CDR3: CASSIGGVNSPLHF. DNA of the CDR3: TGTGCCAGCAGCATCGGCGGGGTAAATTCACCCCTCCACTTT.

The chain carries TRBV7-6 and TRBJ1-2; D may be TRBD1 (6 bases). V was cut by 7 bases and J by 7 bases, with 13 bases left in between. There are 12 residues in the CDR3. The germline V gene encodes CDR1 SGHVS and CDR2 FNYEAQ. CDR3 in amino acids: CASTGEGGGYTF. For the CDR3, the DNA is TGTGCCAGCACCGGAGAAGGGGGTGGCTACACCTTC. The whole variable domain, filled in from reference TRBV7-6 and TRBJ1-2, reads GAGVSQSPRYKVTKRGQDVALRCDPISGHVSLYWYRQALGQGPEFLTYFNYEAQQDKSGLPNDRFSAERPEGSISTLTIQRTEQRDSAMYRCASTGEGGGYTFGSGTRLTVV.

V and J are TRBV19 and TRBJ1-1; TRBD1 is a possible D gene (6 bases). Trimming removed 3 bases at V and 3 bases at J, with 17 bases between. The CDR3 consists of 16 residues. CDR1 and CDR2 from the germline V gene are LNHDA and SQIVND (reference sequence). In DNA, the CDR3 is TGTGCCAGTAGTATTTATTTGGGGGCGCGAGACACTGAAGCTTTCTTT. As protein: CASSIYLGARDTEAFF.

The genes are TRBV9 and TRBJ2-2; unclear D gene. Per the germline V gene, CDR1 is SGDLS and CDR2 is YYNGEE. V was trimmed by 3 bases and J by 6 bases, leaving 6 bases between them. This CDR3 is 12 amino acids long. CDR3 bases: TGTGCCAGCAGCGGTTTATCCGGGGAGCTGTTTTTT. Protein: CASSGLSGELFF.

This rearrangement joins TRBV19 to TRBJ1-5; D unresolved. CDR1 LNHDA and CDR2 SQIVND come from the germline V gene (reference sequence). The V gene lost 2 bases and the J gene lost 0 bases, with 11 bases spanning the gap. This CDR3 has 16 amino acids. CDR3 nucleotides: TGTGCCAGTAGTATAATGCCGTTTTATAGCAATCAGCCCCAGCATTTT. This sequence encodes CASSIMPFYSNQPQHF.

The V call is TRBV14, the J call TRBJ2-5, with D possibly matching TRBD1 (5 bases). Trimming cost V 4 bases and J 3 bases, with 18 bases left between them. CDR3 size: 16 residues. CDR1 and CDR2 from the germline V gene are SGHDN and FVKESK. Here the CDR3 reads CASSRTKGIWEETQYF. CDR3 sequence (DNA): TGTGCCAGCAGCCGGACGAAGGGGATATGGGAAGAGACCCAGTACTTC.

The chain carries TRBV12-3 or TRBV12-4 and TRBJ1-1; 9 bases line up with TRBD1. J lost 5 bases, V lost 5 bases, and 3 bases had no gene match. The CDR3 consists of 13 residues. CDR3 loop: CASSRQGGTEAFF. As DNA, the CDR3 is TGTGCCAGCAGTAGACAGGGGGGAACTGAAGCTTTCTTT.